The 23 T cell receptor beta chains below were found in one sample sequenced in a study of T cells after somatic rescue of genetic block. Using immunoSEQ multiplex PCR, the repertoire was profiled, and TCRdb retains in-frame clones only, with some absent. The sample yields roughly 65,000 clones, roughly 92% seen once. Specimen: peripheral blood mononuclear cells (PBMCs). These receptors all come from a man aged 40-50 years.

This rearrangement joins TRBV7-8 to TRBJ2-1; 8 bases agree with TRBD1. In germline, CDR1 is SGHVS, CDR2 FQNEAQ. The CDR3 has 17 amino acids. V was pared by 4 bases and J by 2 bases, with 10 bases of the junction left unmatched. CDR3 DNA sequence: TGTGCCAGCAGCTGGTCACAGGGGGTGAGAACCTACAATGAGCAGTTCTTC. This encodes CASSWSQGVRTYNEQFF. The full variable domain, completed using reference TRBV7-8 and TRBJ2-1, is GAGVSQSPRYKVAKRGQDVALRCDPISGHVSLFWYQQALGQGPEFLTYFQNEAQLDKSGLPSDRFFAERPEGSVSTLKIQRTQQEDSAVYLCASSWSQGVRTYNEQFFGPGTRLTVL.

This clone was seen just once. The CDR3 DNA is TGTGCCAGCAGTCCAGACAGGGGCCGAGAAGCTTTCTTT. Translating gives CASSPDRGREAFF. The J gene is TRBJ1-1, the V gene TRBV27, with 8 bases fitting TRBD1. This CDR3 region has 13 residues. Germline trimming cut 5 bases from V and 8 bases from J; bases unmatched to any gene: 7. Germline V gene data show CDR1 as MNHEY and CDR2 as SMNVEV (reference sequence).

The rearrangement links TRBV29-1 to TRBJ2-1; 7 nucleotides align to TRBD1. Looked up from germline, CDR1 is SQVTM and CDR2 is ANQGSEA. The length of the CDR3 is 11 residues. With V trimmed by 4 bases and J by 6 bases, 0 bases remained unmatched. Here the CDR3 DNA reads TGCAGCGTTGGGGACAGCAATGAGCAGTTCTTC. Translating it yields CSVGDSNEQFF.

This clone was counted a few times. The J gene is TRBJ2-7, the V gene TRBV28, with a weak D call TRBD2 (5 bases). Germline lookup yields CDR1 MDHEN and CDR2 SYDVKM. The CDR3 has 16 residues. V lost 3 bases, J lost 2 bases, and 17 bases lay in between. The CDR3 is CASSFHVGRTTYEQYF. The DNA for the CDR3 is TGTGCCAGCAGTTTTCATGTTGGGAGAACCACCTACGAGCAGTACTTC.

The J gene is TRBJ2-2, the V gene TRBV25-1, with unresolved D. V dropped 4 bases and J dropped 2 bases, with 2 bases sitting between them. The CDR3 extends over 12 amino acids. Germline V gene lookup returns CDR1 MGHDK and CDR2 SYGVNS. CDR3 DNA: TGTGCCAGCAGTGGAAACACCGGGGAGCTGTTTTTT. Its translation is CASSGNTGELFF.

The chain employs TRBV9 and TRBJ2-5, with D possibly matching TRBD2 (6 bases). CDR3 length equals 14 residues. The V gene's germline CDR1 is SGDLS and CDR2 YYNGEE. The germline V and J ends were trimmed by 3 bases and 4 bases, with 13 bases remaining between them. CDR3 loop: CASSGRGGGETQYF. CDR3 nucleotide sequence: TGTGCCAGCAGCGGGCGGGGAGGAGGAGAGACCCAGTACTTC.

This clone was recorded only once. V usage is TRBV6-4 and J usage is TRBJ2-1; 7 nucleotides agree with TRBD2. The CDR3 length is 11 residues. Germline assignment: CDR1 MRHNA and CDR2 SNTAGT. The trim removed 4 bases at V and 9 bases at J, leaving 0 bases unmatched. CDR3 nucleotide sequence: TGTGCCAGCAGTGCGGGGGGTGAGCAGTTCTTC. It yields the protein CASSAGGEQFF.

V and J are TRBV21-1 and TRBJ2-3; TRBD2 is the table's D call and was not checked against the DNA. TRBV21-1 is shown as a pseudogene. The CDR3 has 13 amino acids. CDR3 sequence: CASSSYFTDTQYF. The DNA for the CDR3 is TGTGCCAGCAGTTCGTATTTCACAGATACGCAGTATTTT.

The gene calls are TRBV10-2 and TRBJ2-3; TRBD2 matches 9 bases. The CDR3 sequence is 15 residues long. CDR1 and CDR2 from the germline V gene are WSHSY and SAAADI. Losses at the gene ends were 8 bases for V and 3 bases for J; bases not matched to a gene: 9. The CDR3 reads CASRRLAGLTDTQYF. The CDR3 DNA follows: TGCGCCAGCCGGAGGCTAGCGGGACTTACAGATACGCAGTATTTT.

The V call is TRBV27, the J call TRBJ1-4; D call uncertain. Germline CDR1 reads MNHEY; CDR2 reads SMNVEV (reference sequence). The CDR3 is made up of 13 amino acids. V lost 8 bases, J lost 2 bases, and 9 bases lay in between. The CDR3 sequence: CASSHGTNEKLFF. CDR3 nucleotide sequence: TGTGCCAGCTCACATGGGACTAATGAAAAACTGTTTTTT. The full variable domain, rest sourced from reference TRBV27 and TRBJ1-4, is EAQVTQNPRYLITVTGKKLTVTCSQNMNHEYMSWYRQDPGLGLRQIYYSMNVEVTDKGDVPEGYKVSRKEKRNFPLILESPSPNQTSLYFCASSHGTNEKLFFGSGTQLSVL.

The chain carries TRBV5-1 and TRBJ1-4; 9 bases align to TRBD1. The junction had 8 bases not matched to a gene; V was cut back by 4 bases and J by 7 bases. The CDR3 runs to 15 residues. The germline gives CDR1 SGHRS, CDR2 YFSETQ. The CDR3, as DNA: TGCGCCAGCAGCCCCGGGACAGGGACGGGTGAAAAACTGTTTTTT. It is translated as CASSPGTGTGEKLFF.

The chain is built from TRBV5-1 and TRBJ2-5, with a weak D call TRBD2 (6 bases). This CDR3 region has 16 residues. The V end lost 0 bases, the J end lost 2 bases, and 14 bases lay between the germline ends. CDR1 SGHRS and CDR2 YFSETQ come from the germline V gene. The CDR3 DNA reads as TGCGCCAGCAGCTTGGGGGACTGGGGGACTCAAGAGACCCAGTACTTC. It specifies CASSLGDWGTQETQYF.

The rearrangement uses TRBV6-5 and TRBJ2-7, with TRBD2 matching 7 bases. Germline V gene lookup returns CDR1 MNHEY and CDR2 SVGAGI. The CDR3 is 12 amino acids. V lost 6 bases and J lost 6; bases outside the gene matches: 5. DNA of the CDR3: TGTGCCAGCAGGAGCGGGAAGGGCGAGCAGTACTTC. Its translation is CASRSGKGEQYF.

The CDR3 region is CASGLVVSGTGLWTLHF. Here the CDR3 DNA reads TGTGCTAGTGGTTTGGTTGTTTCTGGGACCGGTCTGTGGACCCTCCACTTT. The rearrangement links TRBV12-5 to TRBJ1-6; D is perhaps TRBD1 (5 bases). Germline CDR1 reads LGHNT; CDR2 reads FRNRAP. The V end was cut by 0 bases, the J end by 14 bases, with 23 bases between. The CDR3 runs to 17 residues.

The chain uses TRBV19 and TRBJ2-1, with TRBD2 as a possible D gene (5 bases). Trimming shortened V by 3 bases and J by 6 bases, and 15 bases separated the two germline ends. This CDR3 comprises 15 residues. Germline V gene lookup returns CDR1 LNHDA and CDR2 SQIVND (reference sequence). CDR3 loop: CASSIGGLAINEQFF. The CDR3 nucleotides are TGTGCCAGTAGTATTGGCGGGCTAGCAATCAATGAGCAGTTCTTC.

This chain connects TRBV28 to TRBJ2-6; 8 bases are shared with TRBD2. Looked up from germline, CDR1 is MDHEN and CDR2 is SYDVKM. This CDR3 is built from 18 residues. Germline trimming cut 6 bases from V and 0 bases from J; bases unmatched to any gene: 10. CDR3 sequence: CASSETAGGNSGANVLTF. CDR3 DNA sequence: TGTGCCAGCAGCGAAACCGCGGGAGGAAACTCTGGGGCCAACGTCCTGACTTTC.

The chain is built from TRBV28 and TRBJ2-7; D is possibly TRBD2 (5 bases). Trimming pared 2 bases from V and 5 bases from J, leaving 13 bases between. This CDR3 is built from 14 residues. CDR1 is MDHEN and CDR2 is SYDVKM in the germline V gene. This CDR3 reads CASSLGSPRDEQYF. As DNA, the CDR3 is TGTGCCAGCAGTTTAGGATCCCCGAGGGACGAGCAGTACTTC.

V and J are TRBV7-6 and TRBJ2-7; no firm D call. Looked up from germline, CDR1 is SGHVS and CDR2 is FNYEAQ. V was shortened by 2 bases and J by 5 bases, with 7 bases between the two germline ends. The CDR3 is 12 amino acids. For the CDR3, the DNA is TGTGCCAGCAGCTTAAACGGTAACGAGCAGTACTTC. Its translation is CASSLNGNEQYF.

The rearrangement links TRBV4-1 to TRBJ2-1; the D gene is possibly TRBD1 (5 bases). Trimming took off 1 base at V and 6 bases at J, with 19 bases between the two ends. CDR3 size: 17 residues. Germline V gene lookup returns CDR1 MGHRA and CDR2 YSYEKL. This CDR3 reads CASSQGAVGVGANEQFF. CDR3 in DNA: TGCGCCAGCAGCCAAGGAGCTGTTGGGGTAGGGGCCAATGAGCAGTTCTTC.

This chain connects TRBV4-1 to TRBJ2-1, with D maybe TRBD2 (6 bases). V was pared by 2 bases and J by 5 bases, with 13 bases between. Germline V gene sequence: CDR1 MGHRA, CDR2 YSYEKL. The CDR3 has 15 residues. CDR3 DNA sequence: TGCGCCAGCAGCCAACCTTGGGGCGGGGACAATGAGCAGTTCTTC. The encoded protein is CASSQPWGGDNEQFF.

The J gene is TRBJ2-1, the V gene TRBV2; 9 positions agree with TRBD1. CDR1 and CDR2 from the germline V gene are SNHLY and FYNNEI. V lost 9 bases and J lost 1; bases outside the gene matches: 4. The CDR3 loop spans 14 amino acids. DNA of the CDR3: TGTGCCAGAGAGGGACAGGGTTCCTACAATGAGCAGTTCTTC. As protein: CAREGQGSYNEQFF.

The rearrangement links TRBV6-5 to TRBJ1-3, with 11 bases that match TRBD1. V lost 2 bases and J lost 8; bases outside the gene matches: 5. In germline, CDR1 is MNHEY, CDR2 SVGAGI. This CDR3 comprises 15 residues. This chain's CDR3 is CASSYGTGGGDTIYF. DNA of the CDR3: TGTGCCAGCAGTTACGGGACAGGGGGTGGTGACACCATATATTTT.

This clone was observed a single time. The J gene is TRBJ2-1, the V gene TRBV9; 7 bases align to TRBD2. This CDR3 is 17 amino acids long. The V segment lost 0 bases and the J segment 10 bases; nucleotides outside the gene matches: 16. Germline-derived CDR1 and CDR2 are SGDLS and YYNGEE. Written as DNA, the CDR3 is TGTGCCAGCAGCGTAGGAGGAACCCTAGCGGCCGACTGGGAGCAGTTCTTC. Translated: CASSVGGTLAADWEQFF.